A selection of T cell receptor beta chains follows, all from one sample in a study of blood T cell repertoires in COVID-19. Some clones are missing from TCRdb's copy, which holds only in-frame ones; the method was immunoSEQ multiplex PCR. The repertoire holds 96,000 or so clones, about 90% seen once, with around 4% in the top ten. The sample taken for sequencing was peripheral blood. These receptors all come from a human donor with COVID-19, enrolled during active disease. The donor label of this sample is uncertain. The CDR3 runs from the conserved cysteine through the conserved F or W. D genes are given only for firm matches. The listing skips clone size in some rows; elsewhere it reads once, few, many or a size class.

v_call: TRBV5-1
d_call: TRBD1
j_call: TRBJ1-2
clone_size: NA
cdr3_nt: TGCGCCAGCAGCCCCGAAGGGGGCCTACCCTATGGCTACACCTTC
cdr3_aa: CASSPEGGLPYGYTF

v_call: TRBV2
d_call: NA
j_call: TRBJ1-6
clone_size: NA
cdr3_nt: TGTGCCAGCAGTGTATCTATGAATTCACCCCTCCACTTT
cdr3_aa: CASSVSMNSPLHF

v_call: TRBV6-1
d_call: TRBD1
j_call: TRBJ1-3
clone_size: once
cdr3_nt: TGTGCCAGCAGTGAAGCGACAGGGCGGGGAAACACCATATATTTT
cdr3_aa: CASSEATGRGNTIYF

v_call: TRBV7-3
d_call: TRBD2
j_call: TRBJ2-7
clone_size: NA
cdr3_nt: TGTGCCAGCAGCGCCGGGACTAGCAAAGAGCAGTACTTC
cdr3_aa: CASSAGTSKEQYF

v_call: TRBV4-1
d_call: TRBD1
j_call: TRBJ2-7
clone_size: NA
cdr3_nt: TGCGCCAGCAGCCAAGGCCTTAGGACAGGGGGCTCCATGGAGCAGTACTTC
cdr3_aa: CASSQGLRTGGSMEQYF

v_call: TRBV6-1
d_call: TRBD1
j_call: TRBJ1-1
clone_size: NA
cdr3_nt: TGTGCCAGCAGTGAAAGGACAGGGGAAGTTTCTGAAGCTTTCTTT
cdr3_aa: CASSERTGEVSEAFF

v_call: TRBV2
d_call: TRBD1
j_call: TRBJ1-4
clone_size: NA
cdr3_nt: TGTGCCAGCAGTGAACCCTCCGAACAGGGGGATGAAAAACTGTTTTTT
cdr3_aa: CASSEPSEQGDEKLFF

v_call: TRBV10-1
d_call: TRBD2
j_call: TRBJ2-3
clone_size: NA
cdr3_nt: TGCGCCAGCAGTCTCAGACTAGCGGACCCCACAGATACGCAGTATTTT
cdr3_aa: CASSLRLADPTDTQYF

v_call: TRBV11-2
d_call: NA
j_call: TRBJ1-1
clone_size: NA
cdr3_nt: TGTGCCAGCAGCTTCTCGCGGGGGGAAGCTTTCTTT
cdr3_aa: CASSFSRGEAFF

v_call: TRBV30
d_call: NA
j_call: TRBJ1-6
clone_size: NA
cdr3_nt: TGTGCCTGGAGTGTACGACAGGCAAGCTCCTATAATTCACCCCTCCACTTT
cdr3_aa: CAWSVRQASSYNSPLHF

v_call: TRBV5-1
d_call: NA
j_call: TRBJ2-3
clone_size: NA
cdr3_nt: TGCGCCAGCAGCGTACAGGGAGCCGGAGATACGCAGTATTTT
cdr3_aa: CASSVQGAGDTQYF

v_call: TRBV7-2
d_call: NA
j_call: TRBJ2-1
clone_size: once
cdr3_nt: TGTGCCAGCAGCTTAGTGGGGAGAATGTACAATGAGCAGTTCTTC
cdr3_aa: CASSLVGRMYNEQFF

v_call: TRBV28
d_call: NA
j_call: TRBJ1-6
clone_size: NA
cdr3_nt: TGTGCCAGCAGTCCCCCAGGGGACAATTCACCCCTCCACTTT
cdr3_aa: CASSPPGDNSPLHF

v_call: TRBV5-1
d_call: NA
j_call: TRBJ2-7
clone_size: once
cdr3_nt: TGCGCCAGCAGCTTGGAGGGCTGGGGCGCGGACGAGCAGTACTTC
cdr3_aa: CASSLEGWGADEQYF

v_call: TRBV3-1/TRBV3-2
d_call: TRBD1
j_call: TRBJ1-4
clone_size: NA
cdr3_nt: TGTGCCAGCAGCCCGACGACAGGGCCTAATGAAAAACTGTTTTTT
cdr3_aa: CASSPTTGPNEKLFF

v_call: TRBV28
d_call: NA
j_call: TRBJ1-4
clone_size: NA
cdr3_nt: TGTGCCAGCACCCTTGGGGGGGCCTGGCCTAATGAAAAACTGTTTTTT
cdr3_aa: CASTLGGAWPNEKLFF

v_call: TRBV7-6
d_call: TRBD1
j_call: TRBJ1-5
clone_size: NA
cdr3_nt: TGTGCCAGCAGTCCAGGGGGTATTCAGCCCCAGCATTTT
cdr3_aa: CASSPGGIQPQHF

v_call: TRBV19
d_call: NA
j_call: TRBJ1-5
clone_size: NA
cdr3_nt: TGTGCCAGTAGGAGAGGTCACAATCAGCCCCAGCATTTT
cdr3_aa: CASRRGHNQPQHF

v_call: TRBV11-3
d_call: TRBD2
j_call: TRBJ2-1
clone_size: NA
cdr3_nt: TGTGCCAGCAGCTTAGGCGGGGGGGTTCACAATGAGCAGTTCTTC
cdr3_aa: CASSLGGGVHNEQFF

v_call: TRBV19
d_call: TRBD1
j_call: TRBJ1-5
clone_size: NA
cdr3_nt: TGTGCCAGTAATGCGGACAGGGCAAGCAATCAGCCCCAGCATTTT
cdr3_aa: CASNADRASNQPQHF

v_call: TRBV5-6
d_call: NA
j_call: TRBJ1-5
clone_size: NA
cdr3_nt: TGTGCCAGCAGCTTGGTACAGTTACCCTATAATCAGCCCCAGCATTTT
cdr3_aa: CASSLVQLPYNQPQHF

v_call: TRBV7-3
d_call: NA
j_call: TRBJ1-2
clone_size: NA
cdr3_nt: TGTGCCAGCAGCCCCGGGGGGCGGGGCGGCGGCTACACCTTC
cdr3_aa: CASSPGGRGGGYTF

v_call: TRBV30
d_call: NA
j_call: TRBJ1-1
clone_size: once
cdr3_nt: TGTGCCTGGAGTGGGGAAAGGGGTAATAATGTTGTGAACACTGAAGCTTTCTTT
cdr3_aa: CAWSGERGNNVVNTEAFF

v_call: TRBV9
d_call: NA
j_call: TRBJ2-6
clone_size: once
cdr3_nt: TGTGCCAGCAGCCTCGGGGGTTCTGGGGCCAACGTCCTGACTTTC
cdr3_aa: CASSLGGSGANVLTF

v_call: TRBV5-1
d_call: TRBD1
j_call: TRBJ1-1
clone_size: once
cdr3_nt: TGCGCCAGCAGCTCTAATACAGGGGACACTGAAGCTTTCTTT
cdr3_aa: CASSSNTGDTEAFF

v_call: TRBV9
d_call: TRBD2
j_call: TRBJ2-7
clone_size: NA
cdr3_nt: TGTGCCAGCAGCGAGGGGACTAGCGGGGCGTACGAGCAGTACTTC
cdr3_aa: CASSEGTSGAYEQYF

v_call: TRBV6-5
d_call: NA
j_call: TRBJ2-1
clone_size: once
cdr3_nt: TGTGCCAGCAGAAAGGGGGTAGGTTACAATGAGCAGTTCTTC
cdr3_aa: CASRKGVGYNEQFF

v_call: TRBV30
d_call: TRBD1
j_call: TRBJ2-3
clone_size: NA
cdr3_nt: TGTGCCTGGAGCCGAGGGACAGGCACAGATACGCAGTATTTT
cdr3_aa: CAWSRGTGTDTQYF

v_call: TRBV14
d_call: NA
j_call: TRBJ1-6
clone_size: NA
cdr3_nt: TGTGCCAGCAGCCAAGACGGGGGGCTCCATTATAATTCACCCCTCCACTTT
cdr3_aa: CASSQDGGLHYNSPLHF

v_call: TRBV3-1/TRBV3-2
d_call: NA
j_call: TRBJ1-5
clone_size: NA
cdr3_nt: TGTGCCAGCAGTTCTGGCACAGGGCGTAGCAATCAGCCCCAGCATTTT
cdr3_aa: CASSSGTGRSNQPQHF

v_call: TRBV29-1
d_call: NA
j_call: TRBJ2-1
clone_size: NA
cdr3_nt: TGCAGCGTTGCACCCGGCTCCTACAATGAGCAGTTCTTC
cdr3_aa: CSVAPGSYNEQFF

v_call: TRBV10-1
d_call: NA
j_call: TRBJ1-6
clone_size: NA
cdr3_nt: TGCGCCAGCAGCCTTGGCCGTAATTCACCCCTCCACTTT
cdr3_aa: CASSLGRNSPLHF

v_call: TRBV19
d_call: NA
j_call: TRBJ1-5
clone_size: NA
cdr3_nt: TGTGCCAGTAGTATTCGACAGACGTATAGCAATCAGCCCCAGCATTTT
cdr3_aa: CASSIRQTYSNQPQHF

v_call: TRBV6-1
d_call: NA
j_call: TRBJ1-5
clone_size: NA
cdr3_nt: TGTGCCAGCAGTGAAGGACAGGACAATCAGCCCCAGCATTTT
cdr3_aa: CASSEGQDNQPQHF

v_call: TRBV5-1
d_call: NA
j_call: TRBJ1-2
clone_size: NA
cdr3_nt: TGCGCCAGCAGCTTGGGCCAGGGTACGGCCTATGGCTACACCTTC
cdr3_aa: CASSLGQGTAYGYTF

v_call: TRBV18
d_call: NA
j_call: TRBJ2-7
clone_size: NA
cdr3_nt: TGTGCCAGCTCACAACGGACTGAGTCCTACGAGCAGTACTTC
cdr3_aa: CASSQRTESYEQYF

v_call: TRBV30
d_call: NA
j_call: TRBJ1-5
clone_size: NA
cdr3_nt: TGTGCCTGGAGTGGTCACAGGGATGGGGGCAATCAGCCCCAGCATTTT
cdr3_aa: CAWSGHRDGGNQPQHF

v_call: TRBV18
d_call: NA
j_call: TRBJ2-2
clone_size: NA
cdr3_nt: TGTGCCAGCTCATCGCAAGGACTGCAGAACACCGGGGAGCTGTTTTTT
cdr3_aa: CASSSQGLQNTGELFF

v_call: TRBV7-2
d_call: TRBD1
j_call: TRBJ1-1
clone_size: NA
cdr3_nt: TGTGCCAGCAGCTTAGAGACAGGGGTGCTGAACACTGAAGCTTTCTTT
cdr3_aa: CASSLETGVLNTEAFF

v_call: TRBV6-5
d_call: TRBD2
j_call: TRBJ2-7
clone_size: NA
cdr3_nt: TGTGCCAGCAGCCAGCGGGACTTTTCCTACGAGCAGTACTTC
cdr3_aa: CASSQRDFSYEQYF

v_call: TRBV7-2
d_call: TRBD2
j_call: TRBJ2-1
clone_size: NA
cdr3_nt: TGTGCCAGCAGCTTAGGCTCTAGCGGATACAATGAGCAGTTCTTC
cdr3_aa: CASSLGSSGYNEQFF